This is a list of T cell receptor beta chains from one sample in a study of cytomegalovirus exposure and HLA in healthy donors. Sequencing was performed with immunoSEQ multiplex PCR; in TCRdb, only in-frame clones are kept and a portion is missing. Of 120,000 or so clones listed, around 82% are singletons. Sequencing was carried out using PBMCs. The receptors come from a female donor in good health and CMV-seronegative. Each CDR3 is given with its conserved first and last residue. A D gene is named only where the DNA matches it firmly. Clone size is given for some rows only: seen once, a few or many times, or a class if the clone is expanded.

CDR3 DNA: TGTGCCAGCAGCCCGCGGACAGGAGCCGCCTTC
CDR3 protein: CASSPRTGAAF
clone size: NA
J gene: TRBJ1-2
V gene: TRBV5-8
D gene: TRBD1

CDR3 DNA: TGTGCCAGTAGTATCCCTAGCAGGCTCGGCACCGGGGAGCTGTTTTTT
CDR3 protein: CASSIPSRLGTGELFF
clone size: NA
J gene: TRBJ2-2
V gene: TRBV19
D gene: NA

CDR3 DNA: TGTGCCAGCAGCGTGGGAGTGAAAAACAATGAGCAGTTCTTC
CDR3 protein: CASSVGVKNNEQFF
clone size: NA
J gene: TRBJ2-1
V gene: TRBV5-6
D gene: NA

CDR3 DNA: TGTGCCACCAGCAGAGAAGTGGCCACCTACAATGAGCAGTTCTTC
CDR3 protein: CATSREVATYNEQFF
clone size: NA
J gene: TRBJ2-1
V gene: TRBV15
D gene: NA

CDR3 DNA: TGTGCCAGCAGCTCGACTACAGGGAGCTACGAGCAGTACTTC
CDR3 protein: CASSSTTGSYEQYF
clone size: NA
J gene: TRBJ2-7
V gene: TRBV5-4
D gene: NA

CDR3 DNA: TGCGCCAGCAGCCAGCTCCCCGGACAGATTAATGAAAAACTGTTTTTT
CDR3 protein: CASSQLPGQINEKLFF
clone size: NA
J gene: TRBJ1-4
V gene: TRBV4-1
D gene: NA

CDR3 DNA: TGTTCCAGCACCCCCGGGGGGAGTCTAAGCACAGATACGCAGTATTTT
CDR3 protein: CSSTPGGSLSTDTQYF
clone size: NA
J gene: TRBJ2-3
V gene: TRBV7-9
D gene: TRBD2

CDR3 DNA: TGTGCCAGCAGGGGACTACCCGGGGAGACCCAGTACTTC
CDR3 protein: CASRGLPGETQYF
clone size: few
J gene: TRBJ2-5
V gene: TRBV7-8
D gene: TRBD2

CDR3 DNA: TGTTCCAGCAGCCCGGGACAGGTGGGAGATACGCAGTATTTT
CDR3 protein: CSSSPGQVGDTQYF
clone size: once
J gene: TRBJ2-3
V gene: TRBV7-9
D gene: TRBD1

CDR3 DNA: TGTGCCAGCAGCTTAGTTCGGCTAGCTAACACCGGGGAGCTGTTTTTT
CDR3 protein: CASSLVRLANTGELFF
clone size: NA
J gene: TRBJ2-2
V gene: TRBV11-1
D gene: NA

CDR3 DNA: TGTGCCAGCAGCCAACGACAGGGGGACGGTTCACCCCTCCACTTT
CDR3 protein: CASSQRQGDGSPLHF
clone size: NA
J gene: TRBJ1-6
V gene: TRBV9
D gene: TRBD1

CDR3 DNA: TGTGCCAGCAGCGTCGGAGGGGACTTTACCGGGGAGCTGTTTTTT
CDR3 protein: CASSVGGDFTGELFF
clone size: NA
J gene: TRBJ2-2
V gene: TRBV9
D gene: NA

CDR3 DNA: TGTGCCATCCGCGGGACTAGCGGTGAGACCCAGTACTTC
CDR3 protein: CAIRGTSGETQYF
clone size: NA
J gene: TRBJ2-5
V gene: TRBV10-3
D gene: TRBD2

CDR3 DNA: TGTGCCAGCAGCTTAGGGGGGGTACCCAATGAAAAACTGTTTTTT
CDR3 protein: CASSLGGVPNEKLFF
clone size: few
J gene: TRBJ1-4
V gene: TRBV11-2
D gene: NA

CDR3 DNA: TGTGCCAGCTCATGGGGGACAGGGGGCGAATACGAGCAGTACTTC
CDR3 protein: CASSWGTGGEYEQYF
clone size: NA
J gene: TRBJ2-7
V gene: TRBV18
D gene: TRBD1

CDR3 DNA: TGTGCCAGCAGCGTAGGAGGTCATAGCTCCTACAATGAGCAGTTCTTC
CDR3 protein: CASSVGGHSSYNEQFF
clone size: NA
J gene: TRBJ2-1
V gene: TRBV9
D gene: NA

CDR3 DNA: TGTGCCAGCAGTCGAACCGGGACTGAAACCTACGAGCAGTACTTC
CDR3 protein: CASSRTGTETYEQYF
clone size: NA
J gene: TRBJ2-7
V gene: TRBV6-5
D gene: NA

CDR3 DNA: TGTGCCAGCAGCTTAGTTTCATCGCTAGACGATGAGCAGTTCTTC
CDR3 protein: CASSLVSSLDDEQFF
clone size: NA
J gene: TRBJ2-1
V gene: TRBV7-2
D gene: NA

CDR3 DNA: TGTGCCAGCAGTTTATCAGGGGCTCGTGAAGCTTTCTTT
CDR3 protein: CASSLSGAREAFF
clone size: NA
J gene: TRBJ1-1
V gene: TRBV28
D gene: NA

CDR3 DNA: TGTGCCAGCAGCGCAGGTGGAATACGCAATCAGCCCCAGCATTTT
CDR3 protein: CASSAGGIRNQPQHF
clone size: NA
J gene: TRBJ1-5
V gene: TRBV9
D gene: NA

CDR3 DNA: TGCAGCGTTGGAGCGCAAAATATCGGTGGCTACACCTTC
CDR3 protein: CSVGAQNIGGYTF
clone size: NA
J gene: TRBJ1-2
V gene: TRBV29-1
D gene: NA

CDR3 DNA: TGTGCCAGCAGCTTCTCCAGGGGATATAATTCACCCCTCCACTTT
CDR3 protein: CASSFSRGYNSPLHF
clone size: NA
J gene: TRBJ1-6
V gene: TRBV5-5
D gene: NA

CDR3 DNA: TGTGCCAGCAGTTCAGGGTGGGAGACCCAGTACTTC
CDR3 protein: CASSSGWETQYF
clone size: few
J gene: TRBJ2-5
V gene: TRBV25-1
D gene: NA

CDR3 DNA: TGTGCCAGCAGTCCCTCGACTAGCGGGGGATCATTTTACAATGAGCAGTTCTTC
CDR3 protein: CASSPSTSGGSFYNEQFF
clone size: NA
J gene: TRBJ2-1
V gene: TRBV25-1
D gene: TRBD2

CDR3 DNA: TGTGCCAGCAGCCCCTTCGAGACTAGCGGCACAGATACGCAGTATTTT
CDR3 protein: CASSPFETSGTDTQYF
clone size: NA
J gene: TRBJ2-3
V gene: TRBV7-9
D gene: TRBD2

CDR3 DNA: TGTGCCAGCAGCCAAGAAGGCAGGTACAATGAGCAGTTCTTC
CDR3 protein: CASSQEGRYNEQFF
clone size: NA
J gene: TRBJ2-1
V gene: TRBV14
D gene: NA

CDR3 DNA: TGTGCCAGCAGCCCGGGACTTGCCTTACTGACCTACGAGCAGTACTTC
CDR3 protein: CASSPGLALLTYEQYF
clone size: NA
J gene: TRBJ2-7
V gene: TRBV5-4
D gene: NA

CDR3 DNA: TGCGCCAGCAGCTTGGGAGGGAGGGAGTACAATGAGCAGTTCTTC
CDR3 protein: CASSLGGREYNEQFF
clone size: NA
J gene: TRBJ2-1
V gene: TRBV5-1
D gene: TRBD2

CDR3 DNA: TGCGCCAGCAGCCAAGGGCGGGGACTGGGACTGAACGAGCAGTACTTC
CDR3 protein: CASSQGRGLGLNEQYF
clone size: once
J gene: TRBJ2-7
V gene: TRBV4-1
D gene: NA

CDR3 DNA: TGTGCCAGCAGCCCGCGGACAGGGCAATACCAAGAGACCCAGTACTTC
CDR3 protein: CASSPRTGQYQETQYF
clone size: once
J gene: TRBJ2-5
V gene: TRBV13
D gene: TRBD1

CDR3 DNA: TGTGCCAGCAGTTTATCCGGAGGTAGCACCGGGGAGCTGTTTTTT
CDR3 protein: CASSLSGGSTGELFF
clone size: NA
J gene: TRBJ2-2
V gene: TRBV28
D gene: NA

CDR3 DNA: TGTGCCAGCAGTTTTGCGGGGGCGGTCCAGCATTTT
CDR3 protein: CASSFAGAVQHF
clone size: NA
J gene: TRBJ1-5
V gene: TRBV6-5
D gene: NA

CDR3 DNA: TGTGCCAGCAGCCCAGGGTCCGACGGAGGGGGCAACAGTCAGTACTTC
CDR3 protein: CASSPGSDGGGNSQYF
clone size: NA
J gene: TRBJ2-4
V gene: TRBV7-6
D gene: NA

CDR3 DNA: TGCAGCGTTCGTGGGCAGTACCACACTGAAGCTTTCTTT
CDR3 protein: CSVRGQYHTEAFF
clone size: NA
J gene: TRBJ1-1
V gene: TRBV29-1
D gene: NA

CDR3 DNA: TGCGCCAGCAGCTTGACCGTGGCGGACGAGCAGTACTTC
CDR3 protein: CASSLTVADEQYF
clone size: few
J gene: TRBJ2-7
V gene: TRBV5-1
D gene: NA

CDR3 DNA: TGTGCCAGCAGCTACTACGACCCTGGAAACACCATATATTTT
CDR3 protein: CASSYYDPGNTIYF
clone size: NA
J gene: TRBJ1-3
V gene: TRBV4-2
D gene: NA